This TCR beta chain was captured by sequencing in a study of shared clonotypes between healthy human individuals. In the case of this clone: Its antigen is still unknown.

Each sorted subset replicate got 200 ng genomic DNA, 25,000 to 35,000 genomes. Using immunoSEQ multiplex PCR, the repertoire was profiled, and TCRdb retains in-frame clones only, with some absent. The sample gives approximately 1,500,000 clones, 96% of which show up once; 1% to 1.5% is in the top ten. Germline values: CDR1 ENHRY, CDR2 SYGVKD. After removal of 4 bases from V and 4 bases from J, the junction contained 4 bases not matched to a gene. CDR3 length: 15 residues. Study-wide findings and caveats: Estimated richness was generally greater in naive than memory subsets. Only blood was sampled; tissue repertoires likely differ. Sorted-subset sequencing was shown by rarefaction to be incomplete despite large depth.

This receptor was identified in a man aged 25 to 40 in good health. The chain couples TRBV10-3 to TRBJ2-3, with 11 bases lining up with TRBD1. The sequenced material came from naive CD4+ T cells sorted from blood. Regarding subset: CD45RA+ positively selected. CDR3 bases: TGTGCCATCAGTGTAAGGACAGGGGGCGCAGATACGCAGTATTTT. Translation: CAISVRTGGADTQYF.